These T cell receptor beta chains were read from a single sample in a study of OX40 agonist ivuxolimab in advanced cancers. Assay used: immunoSEQ multiplex PCR; TCRdb lists only in-frame clones, some missing. Among tens of thousands of clones listed, roughly four fifths were seen once. The sequencing here drew on CD4+ or CD8+ T cells sorted from blood, taken in a trial of the OX40 agonist ivuxolimab. The receptors shown here come from an adult with an advanced solid tumor such as melanoma, head and neck, liver or kidney cancer. Both conserved end residues are part of each CDR3. Each record gives: J gene, clone size, CDR3 length, V gene, D gene, CDR3 protein, CDR3 DNA. The D gene is left open where the match is weak. Size is stated for part of the rows, as once, few or many counts, or as a class when the clone is expanded.

>TRBJ1-1|-|14|TRBV30|TRBD1
CAWSNLGTATEAFF
TGTGCCTGGAGTAACCTCGGGACAGCCACTGAAGCTTTCTTT
>TRBJ1-2|-|16|TRBV5-6|TRBD1
CASSLGQGIGPYGYTF
TGTGCCAGCAGCTTGGGACAGGGGATCGGACCCTATGGCTACACCTTC
>TRBJ2-7|-|15|TRBV11-3|-
CASSRADKGAYEQYF
TGTGCCAGCAGCAGGGCCGACAAGGGGGCCTACGAGCAGTACTTC
>TRBJ1-5|-|15|TRBV30|TRBD1
CAWRLPDRDNQPQHF
TGTGCCTGGAGGTTGCCAGACAGGGATAATCAGCCCCAGCATTTT
>TRBJ2-1|-|15|TRBV7-9|-
CASSYESGGLNEQFF
TGTGCCAGCAGCTACGAGTCGGGGGGCCTGAATGAGCAGTTCTTC
>TRBJ1-1|-|17|TRBV28|-
CASLPPGQLLGNTEAFF
TGTGCCAGCTTGCCCCCCGGCCAGTTGTTGGGGAACACTGAAGCTTTCTTT
>TRBJ2-5|-|15|TRBV7-9|-
CASSLPRRIGETQYF
TGTGCCAGCAGCCTCCCCCGGCGAATAGGGGAGACCCAGTACTTC
>TRBJ2-7|once|16|TRBV28|-
CASSSPLDSSSYEQYF
TGTGCCAGCAGTTCCCCCCTGGACAGTTCCTCCTACGAGCAGTACTTC
>TRBJ2-3|-|13|TRBV27|-
CASWRPTRDTQYF
TGTGCCAGCTGGCGGCCCACCCGAGATACGCAGTATTTT
>TRBJ1-2|-|15|TRBV27|-
CASSRQGGVTYGYTF
TGTGCCAGCAGCCGGCAAGGCGGCGTTACTTATGGCTACACCTTC
>TRBJ1-1|-|14|TRBV4-3|TRBD1
CASSPQQGATEAFF
TGCGCCAGCAGCCCACAACAGGGGGCCACTGAAGCTTTCTTT
>TRBJ2-3|-|18|TRBV9|TRBD2
CASSAGTSGGRTTDTQYF
TGTGCCAGCAGCGCCGGGACTAGCGGGGGCCGGACTACAGATACGCAGTATTTT
>TRBJ2-5|-|15|TRBV5-1|-
CASSLIGSGQGTQYF
TGCGCCAGCAGCTTGATAGGGAGCGGTCAGGGGACCCAGTACTTC
>TRBJ2-7|-|14|TRBV6-1|-
CASSMTRGSYEQYF
TGTGCCAGCAGCATGACAAGGGGCTCCTACGAGCAGTACTTC
>TRBJ2-4|-|15|TRBV6-5|-
CASSYSAMGKNIQYF
TGTGCCAGCAGTTACTCAGCGATGGGCAAAAACATTCAGTACTTC
>TRBJ1-4|-|13|TRBV18|-
CASCASTNEKLFF
TGTGCCAGCTGTGCTTCAACTAATGAAAAACTGTTTTTT
>TRBJ2-5|-|11|TRBV6-5|-
CASHFAETQYF
TGTGCCAGCCATTTTGCGGAGACCCAGTACTTC
>TRBJ1-2|few|16|TRBV28|TRBD1
CASSLLLGQGIRGYTF
TGTGCCAGCAGTTTACTCCTGGGACAGGGAATACGGGGCTACACCTTC
>TRBJ2-7|once|14|TRBV10-3|-
CAISESKASYEQYF
TGTGCCATCAGTGAGTCAAAGGCCTCCTACGAGCAGTACTTC
>TRBJ2-2|-|17|TRBV7-9|TRBD2
CASAGGATPLTTGELFF
TGTGCCAGCGCCGGGGGGGCGACTCCACTTACCACCGGGGAGCTGTTTTTT
>TRBJ2-2|-|14|TRBV2|-
CASSDRWNTGELFF
TGTGCCAGCAGTGACAGGTGGAACACCGGGGAGCTGTTTTTT
>TRBJ1-1|-|14|TRBV10-3|TRBD1
CAISGTDRGTEAFF
TGTGCCATCAGTGGGACGGACAGGGGAACTGAAGCTTTCTTT
>TRBJ1-2|-|15|TRBV5-1|-
CASSLFPGGPDGYTF
TGCGCCAGCAGCTTGTTTCCCGGGGGACCGGATGGCTACACCTTC
>TRBJ2-1|-|16|TRBV7-9|-
CASSLMGSSSYNEQFF
TGTGCCAGCAGCTTAATGGGATCGAGCTCCTACAATGAGCAGTTCTTC
>TRBJ2-7|-|11|TRBV19|-
CASRSNYEQYF
TGTGCCAGTAGAAGCAACTACGAGCAGTACTTC
>TRBJ1-1|-|15|TRBV4-1|-
CASSQEAWTGSEAFF
TGCGCCAGCAGCCAAGAAGCCTGGACGGGGAGTGAAGCTTTCTTT